This entry is about one T cell receptor beta chain. Its recognized antigen is unknown. No much larger clone is present one base from it, and per-base qualities are unavailable. Inclusive of the bounding cysteine and phenylalanine, the CDR3 is 16 residues long. Of the read, only the CDR3 DNA is kept; its 48 bases are in frame from base 1. CDR1 SGHRS and CDR2 YFSETQ are derived from the germline V gene. From V the trimming removes 2 bases and from J it removes 5 bases, while the gene matches leave 12 bases of the junction unaccounted for. The sample belongs to a study of vaccination effects on CD4 cells after COVID-19 (dated by TCRdb to 2021 to 2024). Some background on the complete study: In the ViraFEST assay, PBMC were stimulated with viral peptide pools, and TCR sequencing was then used to find antigen-specific CD4+ T cell clonotypes based on their expansion. In both COVID-19 convalescent patients and infection-naive vaccine recipients, the study compared SARS-CoV-2 spike-specific CD4+ TCR repertoires from before mRNA vaccination with those from after it. Some 2 million PBMC per well were cultured with 10 ug/ml peptides in IMDM containing 5% human AB serum, approximately 10 IU/ml IL-2 and gentamicin. Cultures from other donors in the study were sequenced with the Oncomine TCR Beta short-read assay on an Illumina iSeq 100. Across the study, the median time from the second dose to post-vaccine sampling was 72 days (range 14 to 241). Altogether, around eleven COVID-19 convalescent patients and several SARS-CoV-2-naive healthy vaccine recipients made up the full study.

Libraries were constructed by the immunoSEQ multiplex PCR assay. DNA from the CD4+ T cells that had been cultured and isolated underwent TCR beta CDR3 sequencing. The original methods were these. Non-productive TCR sequences were removed, reads were trimmed to the CDR3 region, and CDR3s of at least 7 amino acids were retained. Antigen-specific clonotypes were identified using the MANAFEST web app by comparison of expansion in peptide wells against reference cultures. To count as positive, a clone had to show expansion at FDR<0.05 compared with the reference and with all other wells, an odds ratio above 5, and a frequency above 0.1% in two replicate wells. A clonotype was defined as cross-reactive if the clonotype was significantly expanded both in SARS-CoV-2 spike wells and in at least one common cold coronavirus spike condition. CDR3 similarity was assessed by Levenshtein distance using the stringdist R package, and unrooted trees were constructed with ape in R 3.6.1. TCRdb re-hosts the immuneACCESS table, in-frame sequences only. Its copies lack some clones; in the studies checked, an unresolved V gene accounts for under half of them, and the cause for the rest is not known. D and trimming were read from the DNA, whereas the V and J calls and clone size are those reported in that table. The sample has about 47,000 clones on record, roughly 72% of them singletons. In total, the top ten clones hold about 7% of the sample.

After roughly 11 days of culture, CD4+ T cells were isolated with the EasySep CD4+ T cell isolation kit. Each participant got two doses of an mRNA SARS-CoV-2 vaccine, either BNT162b2 or mRNA-1273. Healthy vaccine recipients had no prior SARS-CoV-2 infection, confirmed by negative nucleocapsid antibodies before and after vaccination. On days 3 and 7, half of the culture medium was replaced with fresh IL-2-containing medium. Unless otherwise noted, each peptide stimulation condition was cultured in triplicate wells. Using Ficoll-Paque Plus gradient centrifugation, PBMC were separated from whole blood and then either used fresh or cryopreserved at -140C. The QIAamp micro DNA kit was used to extract genomic DNA from the cultured CD4+ T cells. On the study overall, not on this receptor specifically: At late post-vaccination timepoints, both infection-induced and vaccine-induced clones showed marked clonal contraction, consistent with waning T cell responses. Among healthy vaccine recipients, nearly all vaccine-induced clones were SARS-CoV-2 mono-reactive, and just 1 of 255 was cross-reactive with common cold coronaviruses. Only a small number of convalescent patients were included, and no early post-infection timepoints were available, which limited the study.

The chain joins TRBV5-1 to TRBJ2-7, and 8 bases in between align with TRBD1. This TCR was recovered from a human donor who received a COVID-19 vaccine. This specimen consisted of CD4+ T cells from PBMCs cultured without peptide, obtained after COVID-19 vaccination. The sequenced DNA is TGCGCCAGCAGCTTAATACGGACAGGGAGGTTCGACGAGCAGTACTTC. It translates to CASSLIRTGRFDEQYF.